A selection of T cell receptor beta chains follows, all from one sample in a study of T-cell memory formation after mild COVID-19. TCRdb fed the 5' RACE reads into MiXCR, producing one record per CDR3 protein. The sample contains hundreds of thousands of distinct CDR3 sequences, approximately 22% of which appear only once. The sequencing input was PBMCs or a T cell subset sorted from them (not recorded which). These TCRs come from a man younger than 30 who had mild COVID-19 (a few samples of this study predate the infection). Cell type and time point are not known. Both conserved end residues are part of each CDR3.

V gene,J gene,CDR3 protein
TRBV5-5,TRBJ2-5,CASSLGDGPQETQYF
TRBV3-1,TRBJ2-2,CASSPFVPGELFF
TRBV19,TRBJ2-7,CASSPAGTGDSYEQYF
TRBV6-1,TRBJ1-1,CASSGTRGTANTEAFF
TRBV5-6,TRBJ2-5,CASSLSLGKETQYF
TRBV4-3,TRBJ2-3,CASSPRVTDTQYF
TRBV28,TRBJ1-2,CASSPFKGALDYGYTF
TRBV5-1,TRBJ1-1,CASSFGAAGTEAFF
TRBV7-2,TRBJ1-5,CASSLAGKGPQHF
TRBV5-1,TRBJ1-6,CASSLHRDDSPLHF
TRBV6-6,TRBJ2-7,CASSYGRSSYEQYF
TRBV14,TRBJ1-3,CASSQEAVTGNTIYF
TRBV11-2,TRBJ1-1,CASSKWGSPTQNTEAFF
TRBV20-1,TRBJ2-1,CSARASGDSYNEQFF
TRBV2,TRBJ2-7,CASRPIYEQYF
TRBV6-5,TRBJ1-1,CASTPVRTGATEAFF
TRBV6-1,TRBJ1-2,CASSESGQGSYGYTF
TRBV6-5,TRBJ2-3,CASRLAPTDTQYF
TRBV5-4,TRBJ1-4,CASSERDGANEKLFF
TRBV7-2,TRBJ2-3,CASRLGELGLIITDTLYF
TRBV7-9,TRBJ1-2,CASSPAVWAPVGYTF
TRBV5-1,TRBJ2-5,CASSLGPLTGDQETQYF
TRBV18,TRBJ1-4,CASSPARSNEKLFF
TRBV4-1,TRBJ2-3,CASSHVGLKPTDTQYF
TRBV20-1,TRBJ1-5,CSARRNNQPQHF
TRBV5-1,TRBJ1-2,CASSLEGLASGYTF
TRBV7-9,TRBJ1-3,CASTGPGNTIYF
TRBV6-2/TRBV6-3,TRBJ2-2,CATMGGYRDTGELFF
TRBV5-1,TRBJ2-1,CASSPALVRIDNEQFF
TRBV10-3,TRBJ1-4,CAISGGQSTNEKLFF
TRBV7-2,TRBJ1-2,CASSSMTGATHGGYTF
TRBV20-1,TRBJ1-3,CSVTSGNTIYF
TRBV6-1,TRBJ2-5,CASSEAYSIGTQYF
TRBV7-9,TRBJ2-7,CASSKLAGPSYEQYF
TRBV6-5,TRBJ1-1,CASSFLLNTEAFF
TRBV7-6,TRBJ2-5,CASSHLGLQETQYF
TRBV6-5,TRBJ1-2,CASSSYREVDYGYTF
TRBV7-2,TRBJ2-3,CASSVTSGGLTDTQYF
TRBV13,TRBJ2-7,CASRGRDRTEQYF
TRBV7-2,TRBJ2-2,CASSWGRTGELFF
TRBV12-3/TRBV12-4,TRBJ2-1,CASRGTSGEPDF
TRBV12-3/TRBV12-4,TRBJ1-5,CASSGDTSNQPQHF